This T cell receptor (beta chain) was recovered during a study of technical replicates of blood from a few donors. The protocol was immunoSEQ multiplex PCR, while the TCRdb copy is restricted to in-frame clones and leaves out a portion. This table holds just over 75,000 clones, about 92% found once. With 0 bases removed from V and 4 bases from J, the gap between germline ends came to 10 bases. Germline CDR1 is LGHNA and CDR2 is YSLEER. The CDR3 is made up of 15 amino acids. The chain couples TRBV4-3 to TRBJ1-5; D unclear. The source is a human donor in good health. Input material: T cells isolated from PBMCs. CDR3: CASSQERNVNQPQHF. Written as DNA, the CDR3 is TGCGCCAGCAGCCAAGAGAGGAACGTTAATCAGCCCCAGCATTTT.